This entry is about one TCR beta chain. No antigen is known for it. The input lacks base qualities; no much larger clone sits a single base away. Collaborating institutions collected whole blood in K2EDTA tubes following their own protocols. For TCRbeta analysis, collaborators shipped samples in one of three forms: frozen whole blood, isolated PBMCs, or DNA extracted from either of those sample types. This specimen belongs to a study of blood T cell repertoires in COVID-19 (dated by TCRdb to the early 2020s). A note on the overall study: Collaborator samples came from the United States, Italy and Spain and covered acute and convalescent phases of COVID-19. Samples were obtained from the ongoing ImmuneRACE study (first 160 participants) and from some 1,200 subjects provided by 6 global collaborators. The repertoires were released in a freely available public database meant as a resource for research on the immune response to SARS-CoV-2. HLA class I and class II types, where available, came from metadata supplied by the sample provider rather than from assay-based typing. Subjects who had been exposed to COVID-19, were actively infected with it, or had recovered from it provided the deeply sampled blood TCRbeta repertoires that made up the dataset. The prospective study material was composed of cDNA or gDNA derived from T cells, B-cell-depleted T cells, or PBMCs. Nearly every sample came with metadata listing a de-identified subject ID, COVID-19 status, age in years and sex. Paper-wide results and their limitations: The amount of clinical and demographic metadata varied by source and participant and was provided uncurated.

TCRbeta CDR3 regions were amplified from genomic DNA by means of the immunoSEQ Assay, a bias-controlled multiplex PCR. Processing in the source paper ran as follows. Within the assay, amplification of reference gene primers was used to estimate how many nucleated cells each sample contained. Sequence reads were collapsed and filtered to measure the absolute abundance of every unique TCRbeta CDR3 rearrangement. Productive Simpson clonality was computed per sample as the square root of Simpson's diversity index over productive rearrangements. The source is immuneACCESS, and TCRdb retained only in-frame sequences with V and J called. Part of the clones is not carried over; for the studies checked, unresolved V genes explain less than half of this, and the remainder is unexplained. From that table come the V and J calls and clone size; the DNA was used to work out D and trimming. The sample profile shows more than 95,000 clones; 60% to 80% of them were found once. The top ten hold around 6% of the sample.

Clipping removes 2 bases from V and 0 bases from J, with 6 as the unmatched junction base count. From the germline V gene, CDR1 is LGHNA and CDR2 is YNFKEQ. Measured from the cysteine to the phenylalanine, the CDR3 is 19 residues long. Only CDR3 DNA remains: 57 bases, in frame from the first base. The TCR originated in a man between 60 and 75 years old with acute or convalescent COVID-19. Sequencing input: peripheral blood. This sequence uses TRBV4-2 and TRBJ2-1, and 14 junctional nucleotides match TRBD2. At the DNA level, the sequence is TGTGCCAGCAGCCAACGACTAGCGGGGGGGCAATTCTCCTACAATGAGCAGTTCTTC. Its translation is CASSQRLAGGQFSYNEQFF.